This T cell receptor beta chain was profiled in a study of PD-L1 blockade in urothelial cancer. Germline V gives CDR1 LGHNA, CDR2 YSLEER. V was pared by 1 base and J by 4 bases, with 16 bases between. The CDR3 spans 16 residues. Regarding time point: pretreatment peripheral blood. Sequenced by immunoSEQ multiplex PCR; TCRdb stores in-frame clones only, minus some. The top ten hold about 1.6% of the sample, which has just under 65,000 clones, roughly four fifths seen once. This clone is a singleton in its sample. Sequenced material: PBMCs, taken around atezolizumab (anti-PD-L1) treatment. The receptor was isolated from a man between 65 and 85 years old with urothelial cancer. The gene calls are TRBV4-3 and TRBJ1-1, with D hard to call. The CDR3 coding sequence is TGCGCCAGCAGCCAAGCCCTGATGGAGGTCGGCACTGAAGCTTTCTTT. This codes for CASSQALMEVGTEAFF.